A selection of T cell receptor beta chains follows, all from one sample in a study of blood T cells in healthy people across ages. TCRdb itself ran the 5' RACE reads through MiXCR, one entry per CDR3 protein. The table has some 920,000 distinct CDR3 sequences, 51% seen once. The specimen sequenced was blood. These receptors all stem from a woman in her fifties or sixties in good health. The CDR3 runs from the conserved cysteine through the conserved F or W. The D gene is left open where the match is weak. Not all rows give a size; the values are once, few, many and, for expanded clones, a class.

>.|TRBJ2-4|.|TRBV18
TGTGCCAGCTCATCAGGTGCGACGGGGCTTGGAGAGCAGTACTTC
CASSSGATGLGEQYF
>.|TRBJ2-3|TRBD1|TRBV10-3
TGTGCCATCAGACCGGGACAGGGGGCGCAAGATACGCAGTATTTT
CAIRPGQGAQDTQYF
>.|TRBJ2-1|TRBD2|TRBV20-1
TGCAGGACTGAGGGAGGGAGGAATGAGCAGTTCTTC
CRTEGGRNEQFF
>.|TRBJ1-5|.|TRBV20-1
TGCAGTGCGCACTCCCCGCACGGGGACAGCAATCAGCCCCAGCATTTT
CSAHSPHGDSNQPQHF
>.|TRBJ2-1|TRBD2|TRBV7-8
TGTGCCAGCAGCCCCCGGACTAGCGGGACGGTTGATGAGCAGTTCTTC
CASSPRTSGTVDEQFF
>.|TRBJ2-6|.|TRBV3-1
TGTGCCAGCAGCCCCGTGGCTAGCGTAAGCTCTGGGGCCAACGTCCTGACTTTC
CASSPVASVSSGANVLTF
>.|TRBJ2-7|TRBD1|TRBV29-1
TGCAGCGTTGGGACAGGGGGTAGGGCCTCCTACAAGCAGTACTTC
CSVGTGGRASYKQYF
>.|TRBJ2-5|TRBD2|TRBV20-1
TGCAGTACCTGGAGGACTAGCGGCCAAAGGACCCAGTACTTC
CSTWRTSGQRTQYF
>once|TRBJ2-7|TRBD1|TRBV5-1
TGCGCCAGCAGCACAGGACAGGGTGATCACGAGCAGTACTTC
CASSTGQGDHEQYF
>.|TRBJ1-2|.|TRBV20-1
TGCAGTGCTAGTAGAGAGGAAGGGACCGGGCCTCCCTTTACGGATGGCTACACCTTC
CSASREEGTGPPFTDGYTF
>few|TRBJ2-6|TRBD1|TRBV20-1
TGCAGTGCTAGAGTGGGACAGGGACTCTCTGGGGCCAACGTCCTGACTTTC
CSARVGQGLSGANVLTF
>once|TRBJ2-3|TRBD2|TRBV28
TGTGCCAGCAGCCCCGCAGGGCTAGCGGGAGGGTTGGATACGCAGTATTTT
CASSPAGLAGGLDTQYF
>.|TRBJ2-1|.|TRBV7-2
TGTGCCAGCAGCCTAATAGCGGCCAATGAGCAGTTCTTC
CASSLIAANEQFF
>many|TRBJ2-1|TRBD2|TRBV14
TGTGCCAGCAGCCAACCAGCCCCCGGACTAGCGGGAGGCTACTACAATGAGCAGTTCTTC
CASSQPAPGLAGGYYNEQFF
>few|TRBJ1-1|.|TRBV3-1
TGTGCCAGCAGCCAAGGCCCAGACCCCACTGAAGCTTTCTTT
CASSQGPDPTEAFF
>.|TRBJ2-5|.|TRBV29-1
TGCAGCGTTGTGGGGGAGACCCAGTACTTC
CSVVGETQYF
>few|TRBJ2-3|.|TRBV15
TGTGCCACCAGCAGTAACCTCGCAGATACGCAGTATTTT
CATSSNLADTQYF
>few|TRBJ2-5|TRBD2|TRBV6-2/TRBV6-3
TGTGCCAGCAGACCTCTAGCGGGAGGCCAAGAGACCCAGTACTTC
CASRPLAGGQETQYF
>.|TRBJ2-5|TRBD2|TRBV9
TGTGCCAGCAGCGTCGGGACTAGCGGAACCCAGTACTTC
CASSVGTSGTQYF
>.|TRBJ2-7|.|TRBV20-1
TGCAGTGCCACCTCTGGCGACGAGCAGTACTTC
CSATSGDEQYF
>few|TRBJ1-6|.|TRBV20-1
TGCAGTGCTAGAGATCTGAGCTCTAGCTCCTATAATTCACCCCTCCACTTT
CSARDLSSSSYNSPLHF
>.|TRBJ1-5|TRBD1|TRBV7-9
TGTGCCAGCAGCCTGTCAGGGGGCCATCAGCCCCAGCATTTT
CASSLSGGHQPQHF
>few|TRBJ2-5|TRBD2|TRBV11-2
TGTGCCAGCAGCATAGCGGGTGGGGAGCAGTACTTC
CASSIAGGEQYF